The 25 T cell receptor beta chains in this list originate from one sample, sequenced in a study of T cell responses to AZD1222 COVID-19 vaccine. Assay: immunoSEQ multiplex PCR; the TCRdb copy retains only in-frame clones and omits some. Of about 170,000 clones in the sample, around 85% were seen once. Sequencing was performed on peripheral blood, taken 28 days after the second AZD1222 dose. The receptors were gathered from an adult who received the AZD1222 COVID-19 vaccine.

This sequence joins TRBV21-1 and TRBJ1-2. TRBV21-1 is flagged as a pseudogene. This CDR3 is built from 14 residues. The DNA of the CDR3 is TGTGCCAGCGGAAGGGACGGATCTAACTATGGCTACACCTTC. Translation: CASGRDGSNYGYTF.

CDR3 DNA sequence: TGTGCCACCAGCAGAGATTTAGACGGCTACACCTTC. This encodes CATSRDLDGYTF. This chain connects TRBV15 to TRBJ1-2; D remains ambiguous. Per the germline V gene, CDR1 is LNHNV and CDR2 is YYDKDF (reference sequence). V lost 0 bases, J lost 8 bases, and 7 bases lay in between. This CDR3 comprises 12 residues.

The chain's CDR3 is CASSPDRVSSPLHF. CDR3 coding DNA: TGTGCCAGCTCACCGGACAGGGTTTCTTCACCCCTCCACTTT. The genes are TRBV18 and TRBJ1-6; TRBD1 agrees at 8 bases. Germline V gene data show CDR1 as KGHSH and CDR2 as LQKENI. Trimming cost V 3 bases and J 9 bases; bases outside gene matches: 4. The CDR3 sequence is 14 residues long.

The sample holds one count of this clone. The CDR3 nucleotides are TGCGCCAGCAGTGAGTTCGGAGAGGATGAGCAGTTCTTC. Protein: CASSEFGEDEQFF. The gene calls are TRBV10-1 and TRBJ2-1, with D unresolved. This CDR3 has 13 amino acids. V was pared by 1 base and J by 8 bases, with 9 bases between. CDR1 and CDR2 (germline): WNHNN, SYGVQD (reference sequence).

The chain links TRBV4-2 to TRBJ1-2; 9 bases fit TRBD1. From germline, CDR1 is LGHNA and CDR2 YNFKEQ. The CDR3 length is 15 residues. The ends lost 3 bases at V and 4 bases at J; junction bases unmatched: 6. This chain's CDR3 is CASSQRQGEGYGYTF. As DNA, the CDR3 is TGTGCCAGCAGCCAGAGACAGGGGGAAGGCTATGGCTACACCTTC.

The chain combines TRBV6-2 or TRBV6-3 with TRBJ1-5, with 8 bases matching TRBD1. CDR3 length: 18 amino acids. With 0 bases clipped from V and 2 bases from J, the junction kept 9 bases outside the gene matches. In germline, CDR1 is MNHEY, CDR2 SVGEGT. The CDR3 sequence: CASSYSRGRGRGNQPQHF. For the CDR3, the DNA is TGTGCCAGCAGTTACTCGAGGGGCAGGGGGCGAGGCAATCAGCCCCAGCATTTT.

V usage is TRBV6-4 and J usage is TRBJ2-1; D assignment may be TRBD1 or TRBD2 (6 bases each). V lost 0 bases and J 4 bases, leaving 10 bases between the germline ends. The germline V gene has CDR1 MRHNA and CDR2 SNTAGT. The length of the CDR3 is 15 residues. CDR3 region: CASSDSGGVYNEQFF. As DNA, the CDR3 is TGTGCCAGCAGTGACTCGGGGGGCGTTTACAATGAGCAGTTCTTC.

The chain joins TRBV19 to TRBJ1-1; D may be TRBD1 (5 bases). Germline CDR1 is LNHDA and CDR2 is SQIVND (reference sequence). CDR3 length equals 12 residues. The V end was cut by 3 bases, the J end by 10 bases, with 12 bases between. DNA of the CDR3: TGTGCCAGTAGTATTCCAGGGCCCGTAGCTTTCTTT. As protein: CASSIPGPVAFF.

CDR3 nucleotides: TGTGCCAGCAGCTCCTATAAAGGGGGTCTGAACACTGAAGCTTTCTTT. Residues: CASSSYKGGLNTEAFF. The rearrangement uses TRBV7-8 and TRBJ1-1; TRBD1 might be the D (6 bases). Germline CDR1 reads SGHVS; CDR2 reads FQNEAQ. V was cut by 4 bases and J by 0 bases, with 15 bases left in between. The CDR3 sequence is 16 residues long.

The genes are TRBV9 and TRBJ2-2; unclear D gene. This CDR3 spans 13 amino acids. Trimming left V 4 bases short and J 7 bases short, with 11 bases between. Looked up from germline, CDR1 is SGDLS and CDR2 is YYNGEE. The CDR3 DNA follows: TGTGCCAGCAGCCCCCCGGCTGGCGGGGAGCTGTTTTTT. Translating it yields CASSPPAGGELFF.

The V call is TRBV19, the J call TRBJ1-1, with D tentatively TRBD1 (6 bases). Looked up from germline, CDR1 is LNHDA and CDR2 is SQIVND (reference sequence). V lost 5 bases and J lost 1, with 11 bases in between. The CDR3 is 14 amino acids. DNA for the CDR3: TGTGCCAGTAGTCCCATCAGGGGGAACACTGAAGCTTTCTTT. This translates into CASSPIRGNTEAFF.

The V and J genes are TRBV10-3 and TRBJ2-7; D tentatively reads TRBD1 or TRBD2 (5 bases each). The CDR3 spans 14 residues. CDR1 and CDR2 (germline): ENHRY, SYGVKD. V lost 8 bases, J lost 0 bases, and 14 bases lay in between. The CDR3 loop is CAIGGDLISYEQYF. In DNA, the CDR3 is TGTGCCATCGGGGGAGACCTAATCTCCTACGAGCAGTACTTC.

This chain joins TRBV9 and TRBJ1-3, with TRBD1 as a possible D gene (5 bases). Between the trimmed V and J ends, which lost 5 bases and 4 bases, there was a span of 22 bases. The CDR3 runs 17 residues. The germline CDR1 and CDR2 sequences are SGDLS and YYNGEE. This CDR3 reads CASSRTGTISGGNTIYF. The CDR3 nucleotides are TGTGCCAGCAGTCGTACGGGGACGATTAGTGGGGGAAACACCATATATTTT.

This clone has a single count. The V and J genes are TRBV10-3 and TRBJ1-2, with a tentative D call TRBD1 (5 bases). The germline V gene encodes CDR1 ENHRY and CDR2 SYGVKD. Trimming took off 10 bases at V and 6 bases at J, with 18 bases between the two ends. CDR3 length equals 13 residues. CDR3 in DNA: TGTGCCAGCTTCGAGCTCAGGGCGGATGGCTACACCTTC. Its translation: CASFELRADGYTF.

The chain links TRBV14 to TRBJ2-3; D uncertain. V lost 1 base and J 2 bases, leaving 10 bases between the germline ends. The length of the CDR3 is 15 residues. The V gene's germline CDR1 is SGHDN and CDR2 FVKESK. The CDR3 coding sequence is TGTGCCAGCAGCCAAGGTGCCCGTCCCACAGATACGCAGTATTTT. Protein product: CASSQGARPTDTQYF.

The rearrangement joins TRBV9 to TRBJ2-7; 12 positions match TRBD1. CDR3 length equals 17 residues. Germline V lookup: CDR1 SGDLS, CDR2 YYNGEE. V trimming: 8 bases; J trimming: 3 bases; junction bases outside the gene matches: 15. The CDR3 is CARSVPGQGARCYEQYF. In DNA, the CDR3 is TGTGCCAGGTCGGTTCCGGGACAGGGGGCGCGTTGCTACGAGCAGTACTTC.

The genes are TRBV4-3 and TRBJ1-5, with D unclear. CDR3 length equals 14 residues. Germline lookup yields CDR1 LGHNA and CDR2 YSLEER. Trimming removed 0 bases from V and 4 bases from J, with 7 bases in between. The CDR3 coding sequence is TGCGCCAGCAGCCAAGAGGCAGCTAATCAGCCCCAGCATTTT. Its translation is CASSQEAANQPQHF.

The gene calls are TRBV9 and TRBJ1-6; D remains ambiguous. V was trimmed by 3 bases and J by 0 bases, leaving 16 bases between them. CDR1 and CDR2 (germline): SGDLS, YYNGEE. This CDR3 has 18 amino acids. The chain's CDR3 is CASSATQDFPSYNSPLHF. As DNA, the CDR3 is TGTGCCAGCAGCGCCACCCAGGACTTCCCCTCCTATAATTCACCCCTCCACTTT.

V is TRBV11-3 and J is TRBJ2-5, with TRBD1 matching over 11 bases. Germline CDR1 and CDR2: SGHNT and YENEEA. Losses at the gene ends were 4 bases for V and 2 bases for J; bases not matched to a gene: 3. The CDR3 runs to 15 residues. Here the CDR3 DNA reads TGTGCCAGCAGCTCGGACAGGGGGCGTCAAGAGACCCAGTACTTC. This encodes CASSSDRGRQETQYF.

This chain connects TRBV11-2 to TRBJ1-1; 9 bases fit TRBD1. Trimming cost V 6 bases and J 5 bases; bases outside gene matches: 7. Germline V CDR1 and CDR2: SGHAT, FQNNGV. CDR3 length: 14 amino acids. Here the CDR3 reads CASSHGQGRTEAFF. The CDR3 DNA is TGTGCCAGCAGTCACGGACAGGGGAGGACTGAAGCTTTCTTT.

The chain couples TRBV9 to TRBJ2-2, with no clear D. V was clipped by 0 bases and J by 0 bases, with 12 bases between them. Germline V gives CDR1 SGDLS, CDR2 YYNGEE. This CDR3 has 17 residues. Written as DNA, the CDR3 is TGTGCCAGCAGCGTAGCTAGAACAGACGCGAACACCGGGGAGCTGTTTTTT. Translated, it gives CASSVARTDANTGELFF.

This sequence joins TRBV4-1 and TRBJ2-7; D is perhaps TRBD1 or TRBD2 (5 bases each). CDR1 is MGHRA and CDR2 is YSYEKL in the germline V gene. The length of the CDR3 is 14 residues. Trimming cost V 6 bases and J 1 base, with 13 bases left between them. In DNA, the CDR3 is TGCGCCAGCAGACGCACTGGGACGTCCTACGAGCAGTACTTC. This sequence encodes CASRRTGTSYEQYF.

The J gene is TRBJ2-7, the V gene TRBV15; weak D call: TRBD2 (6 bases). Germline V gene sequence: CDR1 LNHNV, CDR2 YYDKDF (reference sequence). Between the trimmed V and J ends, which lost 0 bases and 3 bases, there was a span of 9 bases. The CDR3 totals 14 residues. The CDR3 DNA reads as TGTGCCACCAGCAGAGATCTCGGGAGCTACGAGCAGTACTTC. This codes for CATSRDLGSYEQYF.

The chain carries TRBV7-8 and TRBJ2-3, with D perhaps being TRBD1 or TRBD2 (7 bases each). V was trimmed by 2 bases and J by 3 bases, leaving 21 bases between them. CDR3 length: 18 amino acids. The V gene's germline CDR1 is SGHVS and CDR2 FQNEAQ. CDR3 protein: CASSLTRWTQGGTDTQYF. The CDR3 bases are TGTGCCAGCAGCTTAACGAGGTGGACTCAGGGGGGGACAGATACGCAGTATTTT.

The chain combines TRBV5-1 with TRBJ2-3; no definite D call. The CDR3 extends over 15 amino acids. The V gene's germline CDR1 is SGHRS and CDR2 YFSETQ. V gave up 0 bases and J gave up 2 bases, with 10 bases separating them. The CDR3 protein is CASSLGQIYTDTQYF. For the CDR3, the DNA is TGCGCCAGCAGCTTGGGGCAGATATACACAGATACGCAGTATTTT.